Listed below are T cell receptor beta chains from one sample, sequenced in a study of regulatory T cells in long-lasting Graves disease. TCRdb re-analysed the multiplex PCR reads in MiXCR, keeping a single row per CDR3 protein. The sample carries about 540,000 distinct CDR3 sequences, 13% recorded once. This sample also appeared in a second study, on T cells in Graves' hyperthyroidism and ophthalmopathy.

Sequencing was performed on peripheral blood mononuclear cells (PBMCs), taken at new diagnosis, from a patient treated with antithyroid drugs. These receptor sequences come from a man aged 30 to 45 with Graves disease. Both conserved end residues are trimmed from each CDR3. Fields, in order: CDR3 length, J gene, V gene, CDR3 protein.

len: 12; j_gene: TRBJ1-2; v_gene: TRBV6-1; CDR3aa: ASSAPTGGYGYT
len: 14; j_gene: TRBJ2-1; v_gene: TRBV7-2; CDR3aa: ASSLRGRGWVDEQF
len: 14; j_gene: TRBJ2-7; v_gene: TRBV18; CDR3aa: ASSPGSWEGLYEQY
len: 12; j_gene: TRBJ2-7; v_gene: TRBV5-1; CDR3aa: ASSGTGALYEQY
len: 13; j_gene: TRBJ2-1; v_gene: TRBV6-2/TRBV6-3; CDR3aa: ASRMDRNSYNEQF
len: 15; j_gene: TRBJ2-7; v_gene: TRBV2; CDR3aa: ASNALPGTEVSYEQY
len: 13; j_gene: TRBJ1-5; v_gene: TRBV12-3/TRBV12-4; CDR3aa: ASSPRQGGGQPQH
len: 11; j_gene: TRBJ1-1; v_gene: TRBV6-1; CDR3aa: ASIVGKNTEAF
len: 12; j_gene: TRBJ2-5; v_gene: TRBV12-3/TRBV12-4; CDR3aa: ASSLTGGQETQY
len: 16; j_gene: TRBJ1-2; v_gene: TRBV4-1; CDR3aa: ASSQELGQGGKDYGYT
len: 14; j_gene: TRBJ2-6; v_gene: TRBV6-9; CDR3aa: ASSYGGPAGANVLT
len: 13; j_gene: TRBJ2-7; v_gene: TRBV12-3/TRBV12-4; CDR3aa: ASSIGQGIIDEQY
len: 11; j_gene: TRBJ1-1; v_gene: TRBV10-3; CDR3aa: AINDRPNTEAF
len: 13; j_gene: TRBJ2-7; v_gene: TRBV18; CDR3aa: ASSKGLPRSYEQY
len: 14; j_gene: TRBJ2-7; v_gene: TRBV28; CDR3aa: ARVDRGAPCYYEQY
len: 14; j_gene: TRBJ2-2; v_gene: TRBV3-1; CDR3aa: ASSQDGSWDTGELF
len: 12; j_gene: TRBJ2-7; v_gene: TRBV29-1; CDR3aa: SGFPGQGALEQY
len: 11; j_gene: TRBJ2-1; v_gene: TRBV29-1; CDR3aa: SVEGQIYNEQF
len: 17; j_gene: TRBJ2-7; v_gene: TRBV5-1; CDR3aa: ASSPTGTVNLASLYEQY
len: 11; j_gene: TRBJ2-7; v_gene: TRBV20-1; CDR3aa: SAGRQGGYEQY
len: 14; j_gene: TRBJ1-2; v_gene: TRBV18; CDR3aa: ASSRSRTEQFGGYT
len: 15; j_gene: TRBJ2-1; v_gene: TRBV29-1; CDR3aa: SVGGLAGGGSYNEQF
len: 14; j_gene: TRBJ2-5; v_gene: TRBV5-1; CDR3aa: ASSFARTGRGETQY
len: 14; j_gene: TRBJ2-1; v_gene: TRBV19; CDR3aa: ASTLMVGGSYNEQF
len: 13; j_gene: TRBJ1-2; v_gene: TRBV6-1; CDR3aa: ASSQRAGGPYGYT
len: 14; j_gene: TRBJ1-6; v_gene: TRBV30; CDR3aa: AWSRGGSIGDSPLH
len: 14; j_gene: TRBJ2-7; v_gene: TRBV5-1; CDR3aa: ASSLGLAGAFYEQY
len: 12; j_gene: TRBJ2-7; v_gene: TRBV29-1; CDR3aa: SVEEATSPYEQY
len: 13; j_gene: TRBJ2-1; v_gene: TRBV5-1; CDR3aa: ASSWIGQGGNEQF
len: 16; j_gene: TRBJ2-1; v_gene: TRBV11-2; CDR3aa: ASSLAGLAGGWSNEQF
len: 13; j_gene: TRBJ2-7; v_gene: TRBV15; CDR3aa: ATSRVGGRVWEQY
len: 15; j_gene: TRBJ2-3; v_gene: TRBV29-1; CDR3aa: SVEVRRGDSHTDTQY
len: 12; j_gene: TRBJ2-5; v_gene: TRBV6-1; CDR3aa: ASSASGILETQY
len: 12; j_gene: TRBJ2-5; v_gene: TRBV6-1; CDR3aa: ASPARDKQETQY
len: 14; j_gene: TRBJ1-5; v_gene: TRBV7-9; CDR3aa: ASSLGLTQGNQPQH
len: 15; j_gene: TRBJ2-2; v_gene: TRBV19; CDR3aa: ASSIGLDFGGTGELF
len: 14; j_gene: TRBJ1-3; v_gene: TRBV11-2; CDR3aa: ASSLIGGGSGNTIY
len: 13; j_gene: TRBJ1-2; v_gene: TRBV27; CDR3aa: ASSPIGAGSNGYT
len: 14; j_gene: TRBJ2-2; v_gene: TRBV18; CDR3aa: ASSPEGTRGTGELF
len: 12; j_gene: TRBJ2-7; v_gene: TRBV5-6; CDR3aa: ASSVQGGFYEQY
len: 14; j_gene: TRBJ2-4; v_gene: TRBV30; CDR3aa: AWSAHRVIAKNIQY
len: 13; j_gene: TRBJ2-5; v_gene: TRBV24-1; CDR3aa: ATSDFRTAQETQY
len: 14; j_gene: TRBJ2-3; v_gene: TRBV12-3/TRBV12-4; CDR3aa: ASSFLPGLETDTQY
len: 12; j_gene: TRBJ2-3; v_gene: TRBV5-1; CDR3aa: ASSLSGSSDTQY
len: 9; j_gene: TRBJ1-1; v_gene: TRBV19; CDR3aa: ASSIHTEAF
len: 14; j_gene: TRBJ2-5; v_gene: TRBV12-3/TRBV12-4; CDR3aa: ASTQGLAGAGETQY
len: 13; j_gene: TRBJ1-1; v_gene: TRBV30; CDR3aa: AWRARDRGGREAF
len: 14; j_gene: TRBJ2-4; v_gene: TRBV4-2; CDR3aa: ASSQDPLGGEDIQY
len: 14; j_gene: TRBJ2-2; v_gene: TRBV29-1; CDR3aa: SVRGVGRIKTGELF
len: 11; j_gene: TRBJ2-2; v_gene: TRBV24-1; CDR3aa: ATRTGNTGELF